This TCR beta chain emerged from a study of T cell responses to AZD1222 COVID-19 vaccine. CDR1 and CDR2 (germline): MNHEY, SVGAGI. The CDR3 runs to 14 residues. V lost 7 bases, J lost 8 bases, and 10 bases stayed unmatched. Data came from immunoSEQ multiplex PCR; TCRdb stores just in-frame clones and leaves some out. The sample has around 100,000 clones, around 92% seen once. The sample consisted of peripheral blood, taken on day 0 of AZD1222 vaccination. The V gene is TRBV6-5, the J gene TRBJ2-3; 9 nucleotides match TRBD1. This TCR was recovered from an adult in good health. The CDR3 here is CASTQNRGLGTQYF. DNA of the CDR3: TGTGCCAGCACCCAGAACAGGGGGCTCGGTACGCAGTATTTT.